This T cell receptor (beta chain) comes out of a study of OX40 agonist ivuxolimab in advanced cancers. The table came from immunoSEQ multiplex PCR; TCRdb's copy has only in-frame clones and leaves some out. The table lists more than 12,000 clones, less than 85% of them singletons, with 25% to 35% in the top ten. Whole-study results and caveats: At 0.1 to 3.0 mg/kg and by week 6, clonal expansion occurred in CD4+ and CD8+ blood T cells. With doses of 0.1-3.0 mg/kg, partial responders showed among the lowest clonal expansion.

The V end lost 1 base, the J end lost 5 bases, and 9 bases lay between the germline ends. The germline V gene has CDR1 SGHVS and CDR2 FQNEAQ. The CDR3 sequence is 13 residues long. A word on this clone: What it binds is not known.

The gene calls are TRBV7-8 and TRBJ2-7, with D perhaps TRBD1 (5 bases). This specimen consisted of CD4+ or CD8+ T cells sorted from blood, obtained in a trial of the OX40 agonist ivuxolimab. This clonotype was obtained from an adult with an advanced solid tumor such as melanoma, head and neck, liver or kidney cancer. The CDR3 is CASSLVGRDEQYF. The CDR3 region has the DNA TGTGCCAGCAGCTTAGTGGGGCGAGACGAGCAGTACTTC.